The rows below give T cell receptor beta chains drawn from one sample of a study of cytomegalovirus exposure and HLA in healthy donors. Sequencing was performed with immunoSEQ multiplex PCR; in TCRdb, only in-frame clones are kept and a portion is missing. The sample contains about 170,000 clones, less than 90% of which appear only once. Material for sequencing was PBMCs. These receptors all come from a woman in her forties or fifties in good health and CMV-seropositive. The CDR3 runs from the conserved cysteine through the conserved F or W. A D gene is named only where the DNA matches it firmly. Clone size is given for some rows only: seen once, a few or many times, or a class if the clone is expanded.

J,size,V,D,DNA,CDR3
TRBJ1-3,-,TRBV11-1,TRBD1,TGTGCCAGCAGTAAGGGACAGCTCAACACCATATATTTT,CASSKGQLNTIYF
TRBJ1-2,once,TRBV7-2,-,TGTGCCAGCAGCACTATGGGGCGCAGCTATGGCTACACCTTC,CASSTMGRSYGYTF
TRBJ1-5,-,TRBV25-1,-,TGTGCCAGCAGTGAAAGCGGCCGGGGGGACAATCAGCCCCAGCATTTT,CASSESGRGDNQPQHF
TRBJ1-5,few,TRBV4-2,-,TGTGCCAGCAGCCATAATCTCCATCAGCCCCAGCATTTT,CASSHNLHQPQHF
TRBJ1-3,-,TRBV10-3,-,TGTGCCACACGGTGGGCCTCGGGGGGAAACACCATATATTTT,CATRWASGGNTIYF
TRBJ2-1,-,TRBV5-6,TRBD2,TGTGCCAGCAGCTTGGGACTAGCGGTAAGCTCCTACAATGAGCAGTTCTTC,CASSLGLAVSSYNEQFF
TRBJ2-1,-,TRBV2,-,TGTGCCAGCAGTGAAGACCTAGCGAAATACAATGAGCAGTTCTTC,CASSEDLAKYNEQFF
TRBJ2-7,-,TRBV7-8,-,TGTGCCAGCAGCCTCTTCGGGTACGAGCAGTACTTC,CASSLFGYEQYF
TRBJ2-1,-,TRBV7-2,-,TGTGCCAGCACCCGGCCAGGCAACAACAATGAGCAGTTCTTC,CASTRPGNNNEQFF
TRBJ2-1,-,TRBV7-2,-,TGTGCCAGCAGCTTAGGCGGCAGCAACAATGAGCAGTTCTTC,CASSLGGSNNEQFF
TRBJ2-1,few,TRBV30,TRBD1,TGTGCCTGGGGGACAGGTCACAATGAGCAGTTCTTC,CAWGTGHNEQFF
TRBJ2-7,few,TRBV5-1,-,TGCGCCAGCAGCCCACTGGAGGGGCTTACCTACGAGCAGTACTTC,CASSPLEGLTYEQYF
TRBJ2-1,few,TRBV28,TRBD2,TGTGCCAGCAGTTTATGGTCGCTAGCGGGAGGGCCTGGTGAGCAGTTCTTC,CASSLWSLAGGPGEQFF
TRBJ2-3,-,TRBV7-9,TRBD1,TGTGCCAGCAGCTCCATGGCCGGACAGGGGCAGAAAGATACGCAGTATTTT,CASSSMAGQGQKDTQYF
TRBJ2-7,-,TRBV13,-,TGTGCCAGCAAGGGAGTAGGCTACGAGCAGTACTTC,CASKGVGYEQYF
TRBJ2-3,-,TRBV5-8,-,TGTGCCAGCCCCGGCACCGGGGAGTCGGTCACAGATACGCAGTATTTT,CASPGTGESVTDTQYF
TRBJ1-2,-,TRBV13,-,TGTGCCAGCAGCTTAGGCACGGTGGGAGGGGGAGACTATGGCTACACCTTC,CASSLGTVGGGDYGYTF
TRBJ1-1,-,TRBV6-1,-,TGTGCCAGCACCCCATTGCGGGCGAGAGGCACTGAAGCTTTCTTT,CASTPLRARGTEAFF
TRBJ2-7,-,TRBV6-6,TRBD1,TGTGCCAGCAGTTCGAGACAGGGTGTGAGGTACGAGCAGTACTTC,CASSSRQGVRYEQYF
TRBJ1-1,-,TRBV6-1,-,TGTGCCAGCAGGACGGAGGTGAACACTGAAGCTTTCTTT,CASRTEVNTEAFF
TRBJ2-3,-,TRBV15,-,TGTGCCACCAGCAGGGACGAGGGATGGGGCACAGATACGCAGTATTTT,CATSRDEGWGTDTQYF
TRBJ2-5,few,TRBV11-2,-,TGTGCCAGCAGCCCCCTGCGGAGGGTGGGGCCCACAGGGACCCAGTACTTC,CASSPLRRVGPTGTQYF
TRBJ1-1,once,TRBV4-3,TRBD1,TGCGCCAGCAGCCAGGAGACAGGGATGACTGAAGCTTTCTTT,CASSQETGMTEAFF
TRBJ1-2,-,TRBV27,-,TGTGCCAGCAGTTTGGGGGCTATAGGCTATGGCTACACCTTC,CASSLGAIGYGYTF